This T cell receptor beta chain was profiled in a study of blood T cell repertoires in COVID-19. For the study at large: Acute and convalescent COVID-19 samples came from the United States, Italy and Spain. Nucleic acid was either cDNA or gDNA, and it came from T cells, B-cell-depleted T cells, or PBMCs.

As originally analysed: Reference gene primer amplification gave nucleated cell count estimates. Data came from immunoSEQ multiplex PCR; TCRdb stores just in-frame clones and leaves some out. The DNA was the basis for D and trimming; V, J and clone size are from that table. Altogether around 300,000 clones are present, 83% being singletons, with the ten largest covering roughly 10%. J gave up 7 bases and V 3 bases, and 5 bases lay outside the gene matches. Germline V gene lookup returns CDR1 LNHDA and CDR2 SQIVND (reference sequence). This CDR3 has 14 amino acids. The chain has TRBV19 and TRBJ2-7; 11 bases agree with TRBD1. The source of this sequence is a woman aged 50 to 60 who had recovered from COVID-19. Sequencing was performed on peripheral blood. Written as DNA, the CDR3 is TGTGCCAGTAGTATTGGACAGGGGGCTTGGGAGCAGTACTTC. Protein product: CASSIGQGAWEQYF.